This T cell receptor beta chain was sequenced for a study of CD8 T cells in Susac syndrome. About the research overall: Blood was drawn from patients with Susac syndrome. At that point, they were therapy-naive, on corticosteroids, or on intravenous immunoglobulin alone. Notes on the study in general: Clonal expansion was not observed in the Susac syndrome CD4+ T cell repertoires.

When the RNA was reverse transcribed, random hexamers were used with an input of roughly 0.5 to 1 ug. Amplification of TCR beta CDR3 was carried out by immunoSEQ multiplex PCR, which covered 54 Vbeta and 13 Jbeta segments. Each CDR3 protein is one row after TCRdb ran MiXCR on the immunoSEQ multiplex PCR reads. The data contain 150,000 to 200,000 distinct CDR3 sequences, 91% of them singletons. A note on this clonotype: Its antigen is as yet unknown.

V was pared by 0 bases and J by 1 base, with 12 bases between. Germline values: CDR1 GTSNPN, CDR2 SVGIG (reference sequence). The CDR3 length is 15 residues. All included Susac syndrome patients satisfied recently defined diagnostic criteria for definite or probable disease. This TCR came from a human donor with Susac syndrome. Sequencing was carried out using CD4+ T cells from PBMCs. The rearrangement joins TRBV30 to TRBJ1-1; a weak D match, TRBD1 (6 bases). The CDR3 reads CAWSVQGSQNTEAFF. DNA for the CDR3: TGTGCCTGGAGTGTACAGGGCAGCCAGAACACTGAAGCTTTCTTT.